Sequencing of this T cell receptor beta chain was carried out in a study of cytomegalovirus exposure and HLA in healthy donors. Clones were read by immunoSEQ multiplex PCR, and TCRdb kept only the in-frame ones, dropping some. The repertoire holds about 330,000 clones, with 87% as singletons. V was pared by 0 bases and J by 9 bases, with 6 bases of the junction left unmatched. Germline V gene sequence: CDR1 GTSNPN, CDR2 SVGIG (reference sequence). This CDR3 has 14 amino acids. Sequenced: PBMCs. The chain has TRBV30 and TRBJ2-1; 9 bases fit TRBD2. The clonotype was recovered from a woman aged 25 to 45 in good health and CMV-seropositive. The CDR3 here is CAWSVGAGGGEQFF. The CDR3 DNA follows: TGTGCCTGGAGTGTAGGAGCGGGAGGAGGTGAGCAGTTCTTC.